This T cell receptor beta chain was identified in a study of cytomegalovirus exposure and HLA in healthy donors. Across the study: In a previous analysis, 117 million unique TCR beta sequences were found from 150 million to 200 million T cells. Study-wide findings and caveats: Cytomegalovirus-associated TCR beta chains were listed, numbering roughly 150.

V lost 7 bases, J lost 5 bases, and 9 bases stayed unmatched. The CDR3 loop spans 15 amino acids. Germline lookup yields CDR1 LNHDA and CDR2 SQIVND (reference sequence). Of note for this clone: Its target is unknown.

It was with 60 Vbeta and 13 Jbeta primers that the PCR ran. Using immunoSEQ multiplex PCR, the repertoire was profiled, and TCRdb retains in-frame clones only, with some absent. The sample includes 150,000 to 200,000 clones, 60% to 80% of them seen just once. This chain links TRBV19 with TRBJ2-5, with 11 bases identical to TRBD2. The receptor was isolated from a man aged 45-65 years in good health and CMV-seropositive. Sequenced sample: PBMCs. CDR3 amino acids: CASTDTSGGRETQYF. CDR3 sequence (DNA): TGTGCCAGTACCGATACTAGCGGGGGTAGGGAGACCCAGTACTTC. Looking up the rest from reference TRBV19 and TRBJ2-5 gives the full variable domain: DGGITQSPKYLFRKEGQNVTLSCEQNLNHDAMYWYRQDPGQGLRLIYYSQIVNDFQKGDIAEGYSVSREKKESFPLTVTSAQKNPTAFYLCASTDTSGGRETQYFGPGTRLLVL.